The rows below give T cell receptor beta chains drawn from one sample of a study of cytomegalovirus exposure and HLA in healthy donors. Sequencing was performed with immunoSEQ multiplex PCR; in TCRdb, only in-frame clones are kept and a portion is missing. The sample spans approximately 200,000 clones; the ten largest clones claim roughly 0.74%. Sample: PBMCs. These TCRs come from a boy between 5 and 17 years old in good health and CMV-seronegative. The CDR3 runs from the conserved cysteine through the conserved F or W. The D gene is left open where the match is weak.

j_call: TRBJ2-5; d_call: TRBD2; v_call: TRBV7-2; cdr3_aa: CASSLAGGLAQETQYF; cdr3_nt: TGTGCCAGCAGCTTAGCGGGGGGACTAGCCCAAGAGACCCAGTACTTC
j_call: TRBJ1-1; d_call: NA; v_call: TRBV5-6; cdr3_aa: CASSLEPGSGKAFF; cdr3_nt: TGTGCCAGCAGCTTGGAGCCAGGGTCGGGCAAGGCTTTCTTT
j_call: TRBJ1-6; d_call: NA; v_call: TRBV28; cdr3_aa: CASRLSEAAYNSPLHF; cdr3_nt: TGTGCCAGCAGACTATCGGAGGCAGCTTATAATTCACCCCTCCACTTT
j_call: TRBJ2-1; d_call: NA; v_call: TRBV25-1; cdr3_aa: CASGSPTSSSEQFF; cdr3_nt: TGTGCCAGCGGATCCCCGACTAGTAGTAGTGAGCAGTTCTTC
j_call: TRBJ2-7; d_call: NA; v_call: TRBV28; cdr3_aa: CASFPPPGHPSRQYF; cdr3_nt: TGTGCCAGCTTCCCCCCCCCGGGACACCCCTCGAGGCAGTACTTC
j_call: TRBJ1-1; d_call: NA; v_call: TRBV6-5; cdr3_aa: CASALQGISSEAFF; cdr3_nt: TGTGCCAGCGCTCTCCAGGGTATCAGCTCTGAAGCTTTCTTT
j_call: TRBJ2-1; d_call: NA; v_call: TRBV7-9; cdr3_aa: CASSVGLDNEQFF; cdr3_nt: TGTGCCAGCAGCGTAGGACTTGACAATGAGCAGTTCTTC
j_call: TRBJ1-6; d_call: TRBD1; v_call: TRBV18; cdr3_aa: CASSHQGDDSPLHF; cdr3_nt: TGTGCCAGCTCACATCAGGGGGATGATTCACCCCTCCACTTT
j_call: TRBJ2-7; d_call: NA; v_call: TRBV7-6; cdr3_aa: CASSLEGADYPYEQYF; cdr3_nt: TGTGCCAGCAGCTTAGAGGGGGCGGACTACCCCTACGAGCAGTACTTC
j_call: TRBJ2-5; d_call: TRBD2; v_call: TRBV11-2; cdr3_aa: CASSSVRGGETQYF; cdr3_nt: TGTGCCAGCAGCTCTGTGCGGGGGGGAGAGACCCAGTACTTC
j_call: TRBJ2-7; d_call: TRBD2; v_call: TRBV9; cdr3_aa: CASSPGLAGGYEQYF; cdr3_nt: TGTGCCAGCAGCCCTGGACTAGCGGGGGGTTACGAGCAGTACTTC
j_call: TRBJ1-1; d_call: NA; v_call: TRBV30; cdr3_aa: CAWSVSLSNTEAFF; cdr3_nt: TGTGCCTGGAGTGTAAGTCTGAGTAACACTGAAGCTTTCTTT
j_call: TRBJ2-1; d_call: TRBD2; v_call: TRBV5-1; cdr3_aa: CASSFIAGGRGDEQFF; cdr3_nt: TGCGCCAGCAGCTTTATAGCGGGGGGCCGTGGCGATGAGCAGTTCTTC
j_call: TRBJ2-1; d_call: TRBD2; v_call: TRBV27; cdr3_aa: CASRGGDEQFF; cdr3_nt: TGTGCCAGCAGGGGGGGGGATGAGCAGTTCTTC
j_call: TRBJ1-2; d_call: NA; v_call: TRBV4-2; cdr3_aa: CASSRLSAVADGYTF; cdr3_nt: TGTGCCAGCAGCCGTTTATCAGCGGTAGCCGATGGCTACACCTTC
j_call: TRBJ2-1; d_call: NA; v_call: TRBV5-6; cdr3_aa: CASSPGRFLEQFF; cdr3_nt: TGTGCCAGCAGCCCGGGAAGATTTCTTGAGCAGTTCTTC
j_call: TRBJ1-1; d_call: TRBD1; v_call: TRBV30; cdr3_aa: CAWGTGQKNTEAFF; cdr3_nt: TGTGCCTGGGGGACAGGGCAAAAGAACACTGAAGCTTTCTTT
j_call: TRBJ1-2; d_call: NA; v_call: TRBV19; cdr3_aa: CASSTQTEYYGYTF; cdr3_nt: TGTGCCAGTAGTACGCAGACAGAATACTATGGCTACACCTTC
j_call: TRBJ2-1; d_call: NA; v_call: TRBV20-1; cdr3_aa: CSAPGRGEQFF; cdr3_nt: TGCAGTGCTCCGGGTCGGGGTGAGCAGTTCTTC
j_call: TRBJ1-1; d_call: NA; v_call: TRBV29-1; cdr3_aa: CSVVREGGTEAFF; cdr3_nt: TGCAGCGTCGTGAGGGAGGGCGGGACTGAAGCTTTCTTT
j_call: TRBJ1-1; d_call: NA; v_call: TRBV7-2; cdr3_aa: CASSPKRSVTEAFF; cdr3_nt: TGTGCCAGCAGCCCCAAGAGGTCGGTCACTGAAGCTTTCTTT
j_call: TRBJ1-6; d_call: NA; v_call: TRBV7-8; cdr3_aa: CASSLTEILYSPLHF; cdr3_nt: TGTGCCAGCAGCTTGACAGAGATCCTATATTCACCCCTCCACTTT
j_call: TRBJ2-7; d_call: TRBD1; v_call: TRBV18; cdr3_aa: CASLGQGDESYEQYF; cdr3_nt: TGTGCCAGCCTGGGACAGGGGGACGAATCCTACGAGCAGTACTTC
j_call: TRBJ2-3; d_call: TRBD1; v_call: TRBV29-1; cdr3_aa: CSVELGQGDNTQYF; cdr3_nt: TGCAGCGTTGAGCTGGGACAGGGGGATAATACGCAGTATTTT
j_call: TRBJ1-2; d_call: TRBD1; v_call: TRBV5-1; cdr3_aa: CASNTGSAGGAGYGYTF; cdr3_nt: TGCGCCAGCAACACCGGTTCTGCAGGGGGCGCGGGCTATGGCTACACCTTC
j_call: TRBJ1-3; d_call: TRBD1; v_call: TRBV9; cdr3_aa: CASSVAGTVPPGNTIYF; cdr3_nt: TGTGCCAGCAGCGTAGCTGGGACAGTCCCCCCTGGAAACACCATATATTTT